This T cell receptor (beta chain) was documented in a study of cytomegalovirus exposure and HLA in healthy donors. Study as a whole: Earlier, 150 million to 200 million T cells were analyzed, and some 120 million unique TCR beta sequences were found among them. Researchers found that about 82% of 398 genotyped donors fell within the Caucasian-associated ancestry cluster.

As for this clone: The antigen is undetermined.

Broader study findings: Per a prior analysis, the majority of TCR beta V segments were productive roughly 87% or roughly 30% of the time. Later analysis revealed greater clonal expansion in HLA-associated TCR beta chains than in equally common others.

Germline V gives CDR1 SGHTA, CDR2 FQGNSA. V dropped 6 bases and J dropped 7; count of bases not matched to a gene: 2. CDR3 length equals 12 residues. The PCR was carried out with 60 Vbeta primers and 13 Jbeta primers. The assay was immunoSEQ multiplex PCR, and TCRdb's table has in-frame clones only and misses some. The table lists 130,000 to 150,000 clones. This sequence was found in a man between 40 and 49 years old in good health and CMV-seronegative. The chain has TRBV7-2 and TRBJ2-1, with TRBD2 identical over 8 bases. The sample comprised PBMCs. The CDR3, as DNA: TGTGCCAGCAGGCGGGGGGAAAATGAGCAGTTCTTC. It yields the protein CASRRGENEQFF. The whole variable domain, remainder taken from reference TRBV7-2 and TRBJ2-1, is GAGVSQSPSNKVTEKGKDVELRCDPISGHTALYWYRQSLGQGLEFLIYFQGNSAPDKSGLPSDRFSAERTGGSVSTLTIQRTQQEDSAVYLCASRRGENEQFFGPGTRLTVL.